One sample yielded the 30 T cell receptor beta chains listed below, sequenced in a study of cytomegalovirus exposure and HLA in healthy donors. PCR was performed using 60 Vbeta and 13 Jbeta primers. Sequencing was performed with immunoSEQ multiplex PCR; in TCRdb, only in-frame clones are kept and a portion is missing. The sample lists some 140,000 clones, 70% to 80% occurring once. The material sequenced was PBMCs. The receptors were gathered from a woman between 40 and 55 years old in good health and CMV-seronegative.

This clone turned up a few times. The rearrangement uses TRBV6-1 and TRBJ1-1; D is possibly TRBD1 (5 bases). Trimming removed 4 bases from V and 1 base from J, with 7 bases in between. CDR1 is MNHNS, CDR2 SASEGT, per germline. CDR3 length: 13 amino acids. CDR3 sequence (DNA): TGTGCCAGCAGTGGGGACTGGAACACTGAAGCTTTCTTT. Translated, it gives CASSGDWNTEAFF.

The rearrangement joins TRBV11-3 to TRBJ2-3; 12 nucleotides align to TRBD1. This CDR3 is 14 amino acids long. CDR1 is SGHNT and CDR2 is YENEEA in the germline V gene. J gave up 7 bases and V 5 bases, and 4 bases lay outside the gene matches. The CDR3 sequence is CASSLGQGANTQYF. As DNA, the CDR3 is TGTGCCAGCAGCCTGGGACAGGGGGCGAATACGCAGTATTTT. Full variable domain (rest looked up from reference TRBV11-3 and TRBJ2-3): EAGVVQSPRYKIIEKKQPVAFWCNPISGHNTLYWYLQNLGQGPELLIRYENEEAVDDSQLPKDRFSAERLKGVDSTLKIQPAELGDSAVYLCASSLGQGANTQYFGPGTRLTVL.

The V call is TRBV2, the J call TRBJ2-3; no reliable D call. CDR1 is SNHLY, CDR2 FYNNEI, per germline. The V end lost 3 bases, the J end lost 0 bases, and 10 bases lay between the germline ends. The CDR3 is made up of 15 amino acids. DNA for the CDR3: TGTGCCAGCAGTGAGGCAGTTTTTAGCACAGATACGCAGTATTTT. Residues: CASSEAVFSTDTQYF.

There are a few counts of this clone. The chain uses TRBV7-6 and TRBJ2-7; 7 bases are shared with TRBD1. J gave up 3 bases and V 2 bases, and 4 bases lay outside the gene matches. There are 14 residues in the CDR3. Germline CDR1 is SGHVS and CDR2 is FNYEAQ. The CDR3 region has the DNA TGTGCCAGCAGCTTACAACAGGGGCACTACGAGCAGTACTTC. Protein: CASSLQQGHYEQYF. The full variable domain, rest sourced from reference TRBV7-6 and TRBJ2-7, is GAGVSQSPRYKVTKRGQDVALRCDPISGHVSLYWYRQALGQGPEFLTYFNYEAQQDKSGLPNDRFSAERPEGSISTLTIQRTEQRDSAMYRCASSLQQGHYEQYFGPGTRLTVT.

The rearrangement uses TRBV1 and TRBJ2-1; no DNA check was done on the table's D call, TRBD2. TRBV1 is flagged as a pseudogene. The CDR3 spans 14 residues. CDR3 region: CTSSQGRESGEQFF. CDR3 bases: TGCACCAGCAGCCAAGGTCGTGAATCGGGGGAGCAGTTCTTC.

The chain recombines TRBV5-6 with TRBJ2-3; 12 bases are a match to TRBD2. Germline-derived CDR1 and CDR2 are SGHDT and YYEEEE. With V trimmed by 0 bases and J by 5 bases, 10 bases remained unmatched. The CDR3 sequence is 18 residues long. The CDR3 DNA is TGTGCCAGCAGCTTGGCGGCTAGCGGGAGGGGGGGGAGAGATACGCAGTATTTT. Translation gives CASSLAASGRGGRDTQYF.

The chain links TRBV16 to TRBJ2-7, with D maybe TRBD2 (6 bases). Germline V gene lookup returns CDR1 KGHSY and CDR2 FQNENV. The V end was cut by 3 bases, the J end by 3 bases, with 15 bases between. The CDR3 is made up of 15 amino acids. CDR3 DNA: TGTGCCAGCAGCCATATGGGAGGAGGAATCTACGAGCAGTACTTC. Its translation is CASSHMGGGIYEQYF.

V and J are TRBV5-1 and TRBJ2-6; 7 bases line up with TRBD2. The junction had 6 bases not matched to a gene; V was cut back by 7 bases and J by 2 bases. The germline gives CDR1 SGHRS, CDR2 YFSETQ. The CDR3 has 15 residues. The CDR3 here is CASEGGVAGANVLTF. For the CDR3, the DNA is TGCGCCAGCGAGGGAGGGGTTGCTGGGGCCAACGTCCTGACTTTC. Full variable domain (missing parts from reference TRBV5-1 and TRBJ2-6): KAGVTQTPRYLIKTRGQQVTLSCSPISGHRSVSWYQQTPGQGLQFLFEYFSETQRNKGNFPGRFSGRQFSNSRSEMNVSTLELGDSALYLCASEGGVAGANVLTFGAGSRLTVL.

The chain joins TRBV30 to TRBJ2-3; D perhaps matches TRBD1 (7 bases). V shed 2 bases and J shed 1 base, with 13 bases lying between them. This CDR3 region has 15 residues. In germline, CDR1 is GTSNPN, CDR2 SVGIG (reference sequence). The CDR3: CAWSPRRGGTDTQYF. In DNA, the CDR3 is TGTGCCTGGAGTCCCCGCAGGGGGGGCACAGATACGCAGTATTTT.

The V and J genes are TRBV11-2 and TRBJ2-2, with 10 positions matching TRBD2. Germline CDR1 reads SGHAT; CDR2 reads FQNNGV. The V gene end was trimmed by 4 bases and the J gene end by 7 bases; junction bases not matched to a gene: 9. This CDR3 comprises 16 residues. CDR3 in amino acids: CASSSQREGVGGELFF. CDR3 DNA: TGTGCCAGCAGCTCACAGCGGGAGGGGGTAGGCGGGGAGCTGTTTTTT.

The chain links TRBV18 to TRBJ2-1; D not resolved. Per the germline V gene, CDR1 is KGHSH and CDR2 is LQKENI. V was shortened by 0 bases and J by 7 bases, with 4 bases between the two germline ends. The CDR3 is 12 amino acids. The CDR3 nucleotides are TGTGCCAGCTCACCACCCAGAAATGAGCAGTTCTTC. This encodes CASSPPRNEQFF.

This chain uses TRBV27 with TRBJ1-3; 9 positions agree with TRBD1. Trimming removed 8 bases from V and 2 bases from J; junction bases left unmatched: 13. CDR1 and CDR2 (germline): MNHEY, SMNVEV (reference sequence). This CDR3 is 17 amino acids long. The CDR3 reads CASQSGTGPLTGNTIYF. CDR3 sequence (DNA): TGTGCCAGCCAGAGTGGGACAGGGCCTCTTACTGGAAACACCATATATTTT.

In its sample, this clone was seen once. The chain employs TRBV30 and TRBJ2-1; D unclear. Germline values: CDR1 GTSNPN, CDR2 SVGIG (reference sequence). Deletions cut 0 bases from V and 6 bases from J, with 12 bases between. The CDR3 contains 14 residues. The CDR3 nucleotides read TGTGCCTGGAGTGTACGCGGCCGCCCCAATGAGCAGTTCTTC. Protein product: CAWSVRGRPNEQFF.

The chain carries TRBV7-9 and TRBJ2-1; 10 bases agree with TRBD2. The CDR3 extends over 15 amino acids. The V and J ends lost 4 bases and 5 bases, in that order; junction bases with no gene match: 5. Germline V gives CDR1 SEHNR, CDR2 FQNEAQ (reference sequence). The CDR3 loop is CASSYTTSGDNEQFF. CDR3 bases: TGTGCCAGCAGCTATACCACTAGCGGGGACAATGAGCAGTTCTTC.

This clone has more than one count but fewer than ten. CDR3 protein: CASSQDPEGLQPQHF. The CDR3 DNA sequence: TGTGCCAGCAGCCAAGACCCGGAGGGACTCCAGCCCCAGCATTTT. The V and J genes are TRBV4-2 and TRBJ1-5, with D possibly being TRBD1 (5 bases). The CDR3 extends over 15 amino acids. Germline V gene data show CDR1 as LGHNA and CDR2 as YNFKEQ. Between the trimmed V and J ends, which lost 0 bases and 7 bases, there was a span of 13 bases.

The rearrangement joins TRBV5-1 to TRBJ2-7, with a weak D call TRBD1 (5 bases). CDR3 length: 14 residues. Germline V CDR1 and CDR2: SGHRS, YFSETQ. Trimming took 2 bases from V and 7 from J, leaving 16 bases between them. The CDR3 spells CASSFAGPPGEQYF. The DNA for the CDR3 is TGCGCCAGCAGCTTTGCAGGGCCACCAGGGGAGCAGTACTTC.

J is TRBJ2-1 and V is TRBV9; 7 bases align to TRBD2. This CDR3 has 15 amino acids. Germline trimming cut 6 bases from V and 8 bases from J; bases unmatched to any gene: 14. The germline gives CDR1 SGDLS, CDR2 YYNGEE. DNA of the CDR3: TGTGCCAGCAACTCCCGAGCGGGACTGGGGGATGAGCAGTTCTTC. Residues: CASNSRAGLGDEQFF.

This sequence joins TRBV7-6 and TRBJ1-2, with 7 bases fitting TRBD1. The CDR3 spans 16 residues. After removal of 5 bases from V and 2 bases from J, the junction contained 11 bases not matched to a gene. Germline V gene sequence: CDR1 SGHVS, CDR2 FNYEAQ. The CDR3 loop is CASSQRPGQRNYGYTF. The CDR3 nucleotides are TGTGCCAGCAGCCAACGTCCGGGACAGAGGAACTATGGCTACACCTTC.

The V call is TRBV30, the J call TRBJ1-2; 8 nucleotides match TRBD1. CDR1 GTSNPN and CDR2 SVGIG come from the germline V gene (reference sequence). The length of the CDR3 is 14 residues. With 4 bases clipped from V and 3 bases from J, the junction kept 7 bases outside the gene matches. CDR3 coding DNA: TGTGCCTGGATTCCCAGGGGGCTTGACTATGGCTACACCTTC. This translates into CAWIPRGLDYGYTF.

This sequence joins TRBV6-1 and TRBJ2-3, with 7 bases aligning to TRBD1. The germline V gene has CDR1 MNHNS and CDR2 SASEGT. This CDR3 is built from 16 residues. Losses at the gene ends were 2 bases for V and 2 bases for J; bases not matched to a gene: 7. The chain's CDR3 is CASSEKDRVFTDTQYF. The CDR3 DNA reads as TGTGCCAGCAGTGAAAAAGACAGGGTCTTCACAGATACGCAGTATTTT.

This chain connects TRBV6-1 to TRBJ1-1; D is undetermined. Germline lookup yields CDR1 MNHNS and CDR2 SASEGT. The CDR3 runs to 12 residues. V was clipped by 2 bases and J by 7 bases, with 8 bases between them. CDR3 DNA sequence: TGTGCCAGCAGTGAATTGGACTTTGAAGCTTTCTTT. Amino acid sequence: CASSELDFEAFF.

Only a few counts were recorded for this clone. The chain uses TRBV27 and TRBJ1-2; the match to TRBD1 covers 7 bases. Trimming at V came to 6 bases and at J to 4 bases, leaving 8 bases not matched to a gene. CDR3 length: 14 residues. Looked up from germline, CDR1 is MNHEY and CDR2 is SMNVEV (reference sequence). The CDR3 nucleotides read TGTGCCAGCAGCACCGGGACAGAAAGCTATGGCTACACCTTC. This translates into CASSTGTESYGYTF.

The chain is built from TRBV7-9 and TRBJ2-7, with 9 bases matching TRBD2. V was pared by 5 bases and J by 8 bases, with 10 bases of the junction left unmatched. There are 14 residues in the CDR3. Germline CDR1 is SEHNR and CDR2 is FQNEAQ (reference sequence). The CDR3 DNA sequence: TGTGCCAGCAGCAAGAAGGCGGGAGGGCCCCAGCAGTACTTC. Its translation: CASSKKAGGPQQYF.

The chain carries TRBV2 and TRBJ1-2; 7 bases are a match to TRBD1. Germline V gives CDR1 SNHLY, CDR2 FYNNEI. V shed 5 bases, J shed 1 base, and the junction held 10 bases outside the gene matches. There are 16 residues in the CDR3. The CDR3 nucleotides are TGTGCCAGCAGTCAAGACCAGGGGGTTATTAACTATGGCTACACCTTC. Encoded protein: CASSQDQGVINYGYTF.

V and J are TRBV29-1 and TRBJ1-2; D call uncertain. The CDR3 has 12 amino acids. Trimming took 5 bases from V and 5 from J, leaving 12 bases between them. From germline, CDR1 is SQVTM and CDR2 ANQGSEA. The CDR3 bases are TGCAGCGTTCATGACGGAGAGTATGGCTACACCTTC. It is translated as CSVHDGEYGYTF.

The V and J genes are TRBV7-9 and TRBJ2-1; 8 bases agree with TRBD2. The CDR3 is 16 residues long. The V segment lost 4 bases and the J segment 4 bases; nucleotides outside the gene matches: 9. Per germline, CDR1 SEHNR and CDR2 FQNEAQ (reference sequence). CDR3 coding DNA: TGTGCCAGCAGCTCTGGCGGGGGGCGTGGGTACAATGAGCAGTTCTTC. It codes for CASSSGGGRGYNEQFF.

The CDR3 DNA is TGTGCCATCAGTGGGGTCAGGGGGCTCTCGGAGACCCAGTACTTC. Amino acid sequence: CAISGVRGLSETQYF. The chain carries TRBV10-3 and TRBJ2-5; 8 bases fit TRBD1. Losses at the gene ends were 4 bases for V and 5 bases for J; bases not matched to a gene: 9. The CDR3 length is 15 residues. Per the germline V gene, CDR1 is ENHRY and CDR2 is SYGVKD.

The chain is built from TRBV5-6 and TRBJ2-1; D not resolved. V shed 0 bases and J shed 2 bases, with 6 bases lying between them. Germline assignment: CDR1 SGHDT and CDR2 YYEEEE. This CDR3 comprises 14 residues. In nucleotides, the CDR3 is TGTGCCAGCAGCTTGGAACAGCCCTACAATGAGCAGTTCTTC. Translated, it gives CASSLEQPYNEQFF.

The J gene is TRBJ2-1, the V gene TRBV7-9; 9 positions agree with TRBD2. The ends lost 1 base at V and 8 bases at J; junction bases unmatched: 6. CDR1 and CDR2 from the germline V gene are SEHNR and FQNEAQ (reference sequence). This CDR3 spans 15 amino acids. In nucleotides, the CDR3 is TGTGCCAGCAGCTTAGGGGGGGCGGGAGGGGATGAGCAGTTCTTC. Encoded protein: CASSLGGAGGDEQFF.

The sample holds one count of this clone. The chain combines TRBV11-3 with TRBJ1-1; 12 bases match TRBD1. The V and J ends lost 6 bases and 0 bases, in that order; junction bases with no gene match: 2. CDR1 and CDR2 (germline): SGHNT, YENEEA. This CDR3 comprises 15 residues. The DNA for the CDR3 is TGTGCCAGCAGGGGACAGGGGGCTTTGAACACTGAAGCTTTCTTT. As protein: CASRGQGALNTEAFF. Using reference TRBV11-3 and TRBJ1-1 for the parts outside the CDR3, the full variable domain is EAGVVQSPRYKIIEKKQPVAFWCNPISGHNTLYWYLQNLGQGPELLIRYENEEAVDDSQLPKDRFSAERLKGVDSTLKIQPAELGDSAVYLCASRGQGALNTEAFFGQGTRLTVV.